Below are 16 T cell receptor beta chains sequenced from a single sample in a study of blood T cell repertoires in COVID-19. TCRdb's table, derived via immunoSEQ multiplex PCR, lists solely in-frame clones and lacks some. The top ten hold around 0.97% of the sample, which has some 230,000 clones, 70% to 90% seen once. Sequencing was done on a sample of peripheral blood. All receptors come from a man aged 40-49 years with acute or convalescent COVID-19.

The CDR3 DNA is TGCGCCAGCAGCGGCGGGACAGGGACGGACTCACCCCTCCACTTT. This translates into CASSGGTGTDSPLHF. J is TRBJ1-6 and V is TRBV5-1; TRBD1 aligns across 9 bases. Losses at the gene ends were 4 bases for V and 10 bases for J; bases not matched to a gene: 9. The CDR3 extends over 15 amino acids. Germline V CDR1 and CDR2: SGHRS, YFSETQ.

The J gene is TRBJ2-2, the V gene TRBV5-1, with 8 bases that match TRBD1. Germline lookup yields CDR1 SGHRS and CDR2 YFSETQ. The CDR3 covers 15 residues. J was trimmed by 5 bases and V by 4 bases; bases with no gene match: 7. DNA for the CDR3: TGCGCCAGCAGCCTTCCCGGACAGGGAACCGGGGAGCTGTTTTTT. Protein product: CASSLPGQGTGELFF.

This sequence joins TRBV7-9 and TRBJ1-2; tentative D call: TRBD1 (6 bases). This CDR3 comprises 15 residues. Germline V gives CDR1 SEHNR, CDR2 FQNEAQ (reference sequence). Deletions cut 3 bases from V and 4 bases from J, with 15 bases between. The CDR3 bases are TGTGCCAGCAGCTTCTCACAGGGCGATCCCTATGGCTACACCTTC. Residues: CASSFSQGDPYGYTF.

This chain uses TRBV5-1 with TRBJ1-4; D is uncertain. CDR3 length equals 13 residues. V dropped 1 base and J dropped 6 bases, with 7 bases sitting between them. The germline V gene encodes CDR1 SGHRS and CDR2 YFSETQ. CDR3 bases: TGCGCCAGCAGCTTGCGGCTAGATGAAAAACTGTTTTTT. Encoded protein: CASSLRLDEKLFF.

The chain carries TRBV7-9 and TRBJ1-1; no clear D gene. The CDR3 runs to 14 residues. V lost 1 base and J 5 bases, leaving 11 bases between the germline ends. Germline values: CDR1 SEHNR, CDR2 FQNEAQ (reference sequence). CDR3 DNA sequence: TGTGCCAGCAGCTTAGGAGGACTTCTAACTGAAGCTTTCTTT. Residues: CASSLGGLLTEAFF.

The V gene is TRBV6-2 or TRBV6-3, the J gene TRBJ1-6; D gene ambiguous. Per the germline V gene, CDR1 is MNHEY and CDR2 is SVGEGT. The CDR3 has 12 amino acids. Trimming left V 1 base short and J 9 bases short, with 4 bases between. Here the CDR3 reads CASSYFGSPLHF. Written as DNA, the CDR3 is TGTGCCAGCAGTTACTTCGGTTCACCCCTCCACTTT.

This clone was seen only a few times. The chain recombines TRBV7-3 with TRBJ2-2; D is ambiguous. The CDR3 spans 13 residues. Deletions cut 3 bases from V and 5 bases from J, with 7 bases between. Germline assignment: CDR1 SGHTA and CDR2 FQGTGA. The CDR3 DNA reads TGTGCCAGCAGCTTTGATGAGACCGGGGAGCTGTTTTTT. Its protein product is CASSFDETGELFF.

The chain employs TRBV24-1 and TRBJ2-1; 8 bases line up with TRBD1. Losses at the gene ends were 2 bases for V and 6 bases for J; bases not matched to a gene: 8. This CDR3 has 16 amino acids. In germline, CDR1 is KGHDR, CDR2 SFDVKD. The CDR3 nucleotides are TGTGCCACCAGTGATTCCCTCCGGGACAGGAGCAATGAGCAGTTCTTC. Translation: CATSDSLRDRSNEQFF.

This clone has just one count. The genes are TRBV5-4 and TRBJ2-6; 8 bases are a match to TRBD2. CDR3 size: 19 residues. Trimming cost V 7 bases and J 2 bases; bases outside gene matches: 17. Germline loops: CDR1 SGHNT, CDR2 YYREEE (reference sequence). In DNA form, the CDR3 reads TGTGCCAGCGGACTGCCGGGGGGGCCTTCTTTGGCTGGGGCCAACGTCCTGACTTTC. This codes for CASGLPGGPSLAGANVLTF.

V is TRBV5-6 and J is TRBJ1-2; the D gene is possibly TRBD1 (5 bases). The CDR3 totals 17 residues. The V gene lost 3 bases and the J gene lost 4 bases, with 22 bases spanning the gap. Germline CDR1 is SGHDT and CDR2 is YYEEEE. In DNA form, the CDR3 reads TGTGCCAGCAGCTGGTCGACAGCTCCCCGCAAGGGCTATGGCTACACCTTC. Amino acids: CASSWSTAPRKGYGYTF. Full variable domain (remainder filled in from reference TRBV5-6 and TRBJ1-2): DAGVTQSPTHLIKTRGQQVTLRCSPKSGHDTVSWYQQALGQGPQFIFQYYEEEERQRGNFPDRFSGHQFPNYSSELNVNALLLGDSALYLCASSWSTAPRKGYGYTFGSGTRLTVV.

The chain combines TRBV19 with TRBJ1-3, with 8 bases fitting TRBD1. Germline V CDR1 and CDR2: LNHDA, SQIVND (reference sequence). The CDR3 totals 17 residues. Losses at the gene ends were 5 bases for V and 0 bases for J; bases not matched to a gene: 9. CDR3: CASSPEGQAGSGNTIYF. CDR3 DNA: TGTGCCAGTAGTCCCGAGGGACAGGCTGGCTCTGGAAACACCATATATTTT. Full variable domain (remainder filled in from reference TRBV19 and TRBJ1-3): DGGITQSPKYLFRKEGQNVTLSCEQNLNHDAMYWYRQDPGQGLRLIYYSQIVNDFQKGDIAEGYSVSREKKESFPLTVTSAQKNPTAFYLCASSPEGQAGSGNTIYFGEGSWLTVV.

The rearrangement links TRBV29-1 to TRBJ2-7; TRBD2 matches at 8 bases. Germline V gives CDR1 SQVTM, CDR2 ANQGSEA. This CDR3 is 13 amino acids long. With 6 bases clipped from V and 6 bases from J, the junction kept 10 bases outside the gene matches. The CDR3, as DNA: TGCAGCGTCGAAACTAGCGGAACCTCCGAGCAGTACTTC. It specifies CSVETSGTSEQYF.

The genes are TRBV9 and TRBJ2-5; 9 bases match TRBD2. This CDR3 comprises 17 residues. CDR1 and CDR2 (germline): SGDLS, YYNGEE. Trimming took 4 bases from V and 5 from J; bases not matched to a gene: 15. The CDR3 sequence is CASSSSGVVSHGETQYF. DNA for the CDR3: TGTGCCAGCAGCTCTAGCGGGGTCGTTTCCCACGGGGAGACCCAGTACTTC. Complete variable domain (other parts from reference TRBV9 and TRBJ2-5): DSGVTQTPKHLITATGQRVTLRCSPRSGDLSVYWYQQSLDQGLQFLIQYYNGEERAKGNILERFSAQQFPDLHSELNLSSLELGDSALYFCASSSSGVVSHGETQYFGPGTRLLVL.

V is TRBV5-5 and J is TRBJ1-4, with 7 bases fitting TRBD1. The CDR3 loop spans 17 amino acids. Germline V gene sequence: CDR1 SGHKS, CDR2 YYEKEE (reference sequence). The V and J ends lost 1 base and 2 bases, in that order; junction bases with no gene match: 8. The CDR3 DNA is TGTGCCAGCAGCTTGAGGGCGTCAGGGGGGACTAATGAAAAACTGTTTTTT. It is translated as CASSLRASGGTNEKLFF.

The CDR3 region is CASSLVGTGQTQPQHF. In nucleotides, the CDR3 is TGTGCCAGCAGTTTGGTCGGGACAGGGCAAACTCAGCCCCAGCATTTT. The chain links TRBV2 to TRBJ1-5, with TRBD1 matching over 9 bases. The germline CDR1 and CDR2 sequences are SNHLY and FYNNEI. The length of the CDR3 is 16 residues. V was clipped by 5 bases and J by 6 bases; unmatched bases: 11.

With regard to this clone: Other nucleotide sequences from this sample produce the same CDR3. The chain couples TRBV9 to TRBJ1-1; D ambiguous. The ends were cut back, 0 bases at V and 0 bases at J, with 6 bases in the middle. Germline-derived CDR1 and CDR2 are SGDLS and YYNGEE. The CDR3 length is 14 residues. The CDR3, as DNA: TGTGCCAGCAGCGTAGGCCAGATGAACACTGAAGCTTTCTTT. This encodes CASSVGQMNTEAFF.